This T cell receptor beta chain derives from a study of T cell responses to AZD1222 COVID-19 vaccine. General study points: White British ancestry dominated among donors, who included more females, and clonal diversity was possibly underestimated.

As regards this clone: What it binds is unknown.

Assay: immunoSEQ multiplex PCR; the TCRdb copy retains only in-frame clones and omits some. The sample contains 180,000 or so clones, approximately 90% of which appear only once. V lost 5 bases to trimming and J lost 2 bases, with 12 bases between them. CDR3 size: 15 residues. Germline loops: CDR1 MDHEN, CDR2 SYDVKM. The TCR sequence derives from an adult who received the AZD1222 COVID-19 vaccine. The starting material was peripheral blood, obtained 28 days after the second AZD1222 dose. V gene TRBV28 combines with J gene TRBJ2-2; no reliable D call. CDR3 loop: CASSPPTANTGELFF. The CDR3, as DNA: TGTGCCAGCAGTCCCCCAACAGCTAACACCGGGGAGCTGTTTTTT.